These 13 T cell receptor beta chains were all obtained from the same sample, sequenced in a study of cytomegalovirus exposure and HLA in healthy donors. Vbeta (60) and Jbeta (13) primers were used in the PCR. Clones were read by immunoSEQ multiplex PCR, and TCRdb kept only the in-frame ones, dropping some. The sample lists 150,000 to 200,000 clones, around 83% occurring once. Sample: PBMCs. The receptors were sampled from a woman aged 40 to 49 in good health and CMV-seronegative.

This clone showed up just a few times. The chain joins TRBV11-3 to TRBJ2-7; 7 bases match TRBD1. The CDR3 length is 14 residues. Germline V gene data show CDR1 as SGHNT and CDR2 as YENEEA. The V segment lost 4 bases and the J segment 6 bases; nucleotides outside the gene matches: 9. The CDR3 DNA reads TGTGCCAGCAGCTCCCTGGGACAGTGGGGCGAGCAGTACTTC. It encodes CASSSLGQWGEQYF.

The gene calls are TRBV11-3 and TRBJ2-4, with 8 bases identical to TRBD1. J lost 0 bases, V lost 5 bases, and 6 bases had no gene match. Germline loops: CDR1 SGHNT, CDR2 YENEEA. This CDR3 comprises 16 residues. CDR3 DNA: TGTGCCAGCAGCCCCCGGACAGGGCTAGCCAAAAACATTCAGTACTTC. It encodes CASSPRTGLAKNIQYF.

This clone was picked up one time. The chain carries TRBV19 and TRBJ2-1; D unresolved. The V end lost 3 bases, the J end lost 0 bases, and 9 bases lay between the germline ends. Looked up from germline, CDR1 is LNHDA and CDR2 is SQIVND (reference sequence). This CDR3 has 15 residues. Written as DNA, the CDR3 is TGTGCCAGTAGTATGCGGCAGAGCTCCTACAATGAGCAGTTCTTC. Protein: CASSMRQSSYNEQFF.

The DNA of the CDR3 is TGTGCCTCCGCCAGGAATGTAGGGACTCTCCTACGGTGGGAGCAGTACTTC. It yields the protein CASARNVGTLLRWEQYF. J is TRBJ2-5 and V is TRBV30, with D maybe TRBD2 (6 bases). In germline, CDR1 is GTSNPN, CDR2 SVGIG (reference sequence). This CDR3 has 17 amino acids. V lost 7 bases, J lost 11 bases, and 35 bases lay in between.

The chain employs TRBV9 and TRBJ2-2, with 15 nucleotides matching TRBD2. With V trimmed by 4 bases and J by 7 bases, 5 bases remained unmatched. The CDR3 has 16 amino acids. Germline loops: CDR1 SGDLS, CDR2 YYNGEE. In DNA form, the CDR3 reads TGTGCCAGCAGCCCGGGACTAGCGGGAGGAGTCGGGGAGCTGTTTTTT. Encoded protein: CASSPGLAGGVGELFF.

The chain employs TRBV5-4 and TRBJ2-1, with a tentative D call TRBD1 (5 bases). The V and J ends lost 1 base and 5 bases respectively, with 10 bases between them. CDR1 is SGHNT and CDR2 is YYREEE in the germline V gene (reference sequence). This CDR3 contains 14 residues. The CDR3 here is CASSLLREDNEQFF. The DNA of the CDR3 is TGTGCCAGCAGCTTGCTCAGGGAAGACAATGAGCAGTTCTTC. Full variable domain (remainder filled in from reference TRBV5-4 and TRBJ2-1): ETGVTQSPTHLIKTRGQQVTLRCSSQSGHNTVSWYQQALGQGPQFIFQYYREEENGRGNFPPRFSGLQFPNYSSELNVNALELDDSALYLCASSLLREDNEQFFGPGTRLTVL.

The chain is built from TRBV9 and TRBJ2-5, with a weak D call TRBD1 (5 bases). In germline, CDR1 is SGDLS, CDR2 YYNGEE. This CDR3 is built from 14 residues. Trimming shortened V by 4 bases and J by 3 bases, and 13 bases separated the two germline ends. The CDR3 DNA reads TGTGCCAGCAGCTCTGGACACAGGAAAGAGACCCAGTACTTC. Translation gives CASSSGHRKETQYF.

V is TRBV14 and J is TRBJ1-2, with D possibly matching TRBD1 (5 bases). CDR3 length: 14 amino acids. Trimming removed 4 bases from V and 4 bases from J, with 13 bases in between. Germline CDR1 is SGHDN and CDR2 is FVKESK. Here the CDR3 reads CASSPRQMSYGYTF. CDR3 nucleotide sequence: TGTGCCAGCAGCCCGCGACAGATGAGCTATGGCTACACCTTC.

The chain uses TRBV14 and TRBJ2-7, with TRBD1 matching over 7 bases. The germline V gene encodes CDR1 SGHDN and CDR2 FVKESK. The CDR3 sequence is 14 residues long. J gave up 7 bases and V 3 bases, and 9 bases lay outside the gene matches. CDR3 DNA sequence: TGTGCCAGCAGCCAGATTACAGGGGCCTCTGAGCAGTACTTC. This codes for CASSQITGASEQYF.

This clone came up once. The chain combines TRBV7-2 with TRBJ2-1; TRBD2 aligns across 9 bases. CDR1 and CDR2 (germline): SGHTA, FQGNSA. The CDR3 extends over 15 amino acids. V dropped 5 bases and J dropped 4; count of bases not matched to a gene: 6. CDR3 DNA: TGTGCCAGCAGCACAGATAGCGGGAGTTACAATGAGCAGTTCTTC. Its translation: CASSTDSGSYNEQFF.

The CDR3 DNA follows: TGTGCCCGGAACCGGGGTGATTGGGGGGGCCACTCTGGAAACACCATATATTTT. Translation gives CARNRGDWGGHSGNTIYF. The J gene is TRBJ1-3, the V gene TRBV30; possibly TRBD1 for D (6 bases). This CDR3 is 18 amino acids long. Trimming pared 8 bases from V and 0 bases from J, leaving 26 bases between. From germline, CDR1 is GTSNPN and CDR2 SVGIG (reference sequence).

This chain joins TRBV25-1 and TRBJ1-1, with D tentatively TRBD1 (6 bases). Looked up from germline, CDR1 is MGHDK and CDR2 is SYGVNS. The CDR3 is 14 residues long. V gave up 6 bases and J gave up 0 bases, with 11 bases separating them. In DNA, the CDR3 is TGTGCCAGCAGCAAAGACAGGATGAACACTGAAGCTTTCTTT. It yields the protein CASSKDRMNTEAFF.

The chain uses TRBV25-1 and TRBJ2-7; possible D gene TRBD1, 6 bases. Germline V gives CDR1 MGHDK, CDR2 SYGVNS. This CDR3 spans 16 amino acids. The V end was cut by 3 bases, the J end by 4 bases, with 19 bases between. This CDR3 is CASSDPVPGDHYEQYF. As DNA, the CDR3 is TGTGCCAGCAGTGACCCCGTCCCAGGGGATCATTACGAGCAGTACTTC.